A selection of T cell receptor beta chains follows, all from one sample in a study of blood T cell repertoires in COVID-19. Sequenced by immunoSEQ multiplex PCR; TCRdb stores in-frame clones only, minus some. The top ten hold about 0.57% of the sample, which has roughly 450,000 clones, about 92% seen once. Sequencing input: PBMCs or T cells enriched from blood (not recorded which). The receptor set was obtained from a man between 18 and 35 years old who had recovered from COVID-19. Each CDR3 is given with its conserved first and last residue. The D gene is left open where the match is weak. Some rows mark clone size as missing; the rest say once, few, many or name a class of expanded clone.

d_gene	v_gene	abundance	j_gene	CDR3aa	CDR3nt
NA	TRBV4-1	NA	TRBJ1-1	CASSQTVNTEAFF	TGCGCCAGCAGTCAAACTGTGAACACTGAAGCTTTCTTT
NA	TRBV10-3	once	TRBJ1-1	CAISQIRDEAFF	TGTGCCATCAGCCAGATCAGGGATGAAGCTTTCTTT
TRBD1	TRBV5-1	NA	TRBJ1-3	CASSRAGQGTGNTIYF	TGCGCCAGCAGCAGGGCGGGACAGGGCACGGGAAACACCATATATTTT
TRBD1	TRBV30	NA	TRBJ1-2	CAWKETGSSLYGYTF	TGTGCCTGGAAAGAGACAGGGTCGAGTCTCTATGGCTACACCTTC
NA	TRBV20-1	NA	TRBJ1-2	CSASPDLKANGYTF	TGCAGTGCTAGTCCAGACCTTAAAGCGAATGGCTACACCTTC
TRBD2	TRBV5-1	NA	TRBJ2-3	CASSLAGGSTDTQYF	TGCGCCAGCAGCTTGGCCGGGGGGAGCACAGATACGCAGTATTTT
NA	TRBV4-1	NA	TRBJ1-1	CASSELVGGNTEAFF	TGCGCCAGCAGCGAGCTAGTTGGTGGGAACACTGAAGCTTTCTTT
NA	TRBV6-1	once	TRBJ1-2	CASSEGGPYGYTF	TGTGCCAGCAGTGAAGGAGGCCCCTATGGCTACACCTTC
NA	TRBV28	NA	TRBJ1-4	CASSSGGKDEKLFF	TGTGCCAGCAGTTCCGGGGGGAAGGATGAAAAACTGTTTTTT
TRBD1	TRBV6-5	NA	TRBJ1-2	CASSPGTGGNYGYTF	TGTGCCAGCAGCCCCGGGACAGGGGGCAACTATGGCTACACCTTC
TRBD2	TRBV6-5	NA	TRBJ2-5	CASSPWGGKTQYF	TGTGCCAGCTCCCCCTGGGGGGGGAAGACCCAGTACTTC
NA	TRBV2	NA	TRBJ2-3	CASSENRAGSDTQYF	TGTGCCAGCAGTGAAAACAGGGCCGGCTCAGATACGCAGTATTTT
NA	TRBV5-4	NA	TRBJ2-1	CASSPQSREGEQFF	TGTGCCAGCAGCCCCCAGTCGCGGGAAGGGGAGCAGTTCTTC
NA	TRBV6-5	once	TRBJ1-2	CASSFLSVMGYTF	TGTGCCAGCAGTTTCCTCAGCGTTATGGGCTACACCTTC
TRBD1	TRBV19	NA	TRBJ2-5	CASSIPDRGRGETQYF	TGTGCCAGTAGTATCCCGGACAGGGGGCGGGGAGAGACCCAGTACTTC
NA	TRBV5-1	NA	TRBJ1-1	CASSGQHTEAFF	TGCGCCAGCAGTGGGCAACACACTGAAGCTTTCTTT
NA	TRBV3-1/TRBV3-2	NA	TRBJ1-2	CASSQGTAIGGYTF	TGTGCCAGCAGCCAAGGGACTGCAATAGGGGGCTACACCTTC
NA	TRBV13	few	TRBJ1-6	CASSLAGGRIHF	TGTGCCAGCAGCTTAGCGGGGGGACGCATCCACTTT
NA	TRBV6-2/TRBV6-3	NA	TRBJ1-5	CASSSLDSPKDNQPQHF	TGTGCCAGCAGTTCGCTGGACAGCCCTAAAGACAATCAGCCCCAGCATTTT
NA	TRBV10-3	NA	TRBJ2-2	CAISETGVGELFF	TGTGCCATCAGTGAAACGGGGGTCGGGGAGCTGTTTTTT
NA	TRBV2	NA	TRBJ2-2	CASSEVGQNTGELFF	TGTGCCAGCAGTGAAGTGGGCCAGAACACCGGGGAGCTGTTTTTT
NA	TRBV29-1	few	TRBJ2-2	CSVPRTDSTGELFF	TGCAGCGTCCCCCGGACAGACAGCACCGGGGAGCTGTTTTTT
NA	TRBV27	once	TRBJ1-1	CASSFLPDSATEAFF	TGTGCCAGCAGTTTTCTCCCCGACAGTGCCACTGAAGCTTTCTTT
NA	TRBV7-3	NA	TRBJ2-3	CASSLTRTSGTPPTDTQYF	TGTGCCAGCAGCTTAACCCGGACCTCCGGGACACCACCTACAGATACGCAGTATTTT
TRBD1	TRBV11-3	NA	TRBJ2-7	CASSLGWDSYEQYF	TGTGCCAGCAGCTTAGGCTGGGACAGCTACGAGCAGTACTTC
NA	TRBV6-5	NA	TRBJ2-3	CASRRAGSTDTQYF	TGTGCCAGCAGAAGGGCGGGAAGCACAGATACGCAGTATTTT
NA	TRBV7-8	NA	TRBJ1-2	CASSLGQGIEYGYTF	TGTGCCAGCAGCTTAGGGCAGGGGATAGAGTATGGCTACACCTTC
NA	TRBV12-3/TRBV12-4	NA	TRBJ1-2	CASSFRGGSGYTF	TGTGCCAGCAGTTTTCGGGGGGGCTCTGGCTACACCTTC
NA	TRBV19	NA	TRBJ2-1	CASSIRDSYNEQFF	TGTGCCAGTAGTATTAGGGACTCTTACAATGAGCAGTTCTTC
NA	TRBV5-1	NA	TRBJ2-7	CASSLMAGLEQYF	TGCGCCAGCAGCTTGATGGCAGGGCTCGAGCAGTACTTC
TRBD1	TRBV18	NA	TRBJ1-1	CASSPGGQANTEAFF	TGTGCCAGCTCACCGGGAGGACAGGCGAACACTGAAGCTTTCTTT
NA	TRBV27	NA	TRBJ2-7	CASSPTVTYEQYF	TGTGCCAGCAGTCCGACAGTAACCTACGAGCAGTACTTC
TRBD2	TRBV5-1	NA	TRBJ2-1	CASSLTSGSYNEQFF	TGCGCCAGCAGCCTGACTAGCGGGTCCTACAATGAGCAGTTCTTC
NA	TRBV19	NA	TRBJ1-1	CASSTKNTEAFF	TGTGCCAGTAGTACTAAGAACACTGAAGCTTTCTTT
NA	TRBV19	NA	TRBJ1-5	CASSISTSNQPQHF	TGTGCCAGTAGTATCAGTACCTCAAATCAGCCCCAGCATTTT
NA	TRBV11-2	NA	TRBJ2-7	CASSLDLGGSTEQYF	TGTGCCAGCAGCTTAGATCTCGGGGGATCTACCGAGCAGTACTTC
NA	TRBV5-1	once	TRBJ2-3	CASSLTGATDTQYF	TGCGCCAGCAGCTTAACAGGAGCCACAGATACGCAGTATTTT
NA	TRBV21-1	NA	TRBJ1-2	CASSKALGCYGYTF	TGTGCCAGCAGCAAAGCGCTCGGGTGTTATGGCTACACCTTC
NA	TRBV7-8	NA	TRBJ1-5	CASSLELYQPQHF	TGTGCCAGCAGCTTAGAACTTTACCAGCCCCAGCATTTT
NA	TRBV28	NA	TRBJ2-3	CASSLRQFSSTDTQYF	TGTGCCAGCAGTTTACGACAGTTCTCTAGCACAGATACGCAGTATTTT
NA	TRBV29-1	NA	TRBJ2-7	CSVSERHSYEQYF	TGCAGCGTTTCGGAGCGTCACTCCTACGAGCAGTACTTC
TRBD1	TRBV29-1	once	TRBJ2-7	CSVAGTVGYEQYF	TGCAGCGTTGCTGGGACAGTCGGGTACGAGCAGTACTTC
NA	TRBV5-1	once	TRBJ1-6	CASSSGGHSYNSPLHF	TGCGCCAGCAGCTCGGGTGGACACTCCTATAATTCACCCCTCCACTTT
NA	TRBV29-1	NA	TRBJ1-1	CSAWRAANTEAFF	TGCAGCGCCTGGAGGGCCGCGAACACTGAAGCTTTCTTT